This T cell receptor beta chain appears in the sequencing data of a study of patients and donors after allogeneic stem cell transplantation. This CDR3 contains 15 residues. V shed 5 bases, J shed 3 bases, and the junction held 9 bases outside the gene matches. This clonotype appeared a few times. From the RT-PCR reads, TCRdb called clonotypes with MiXCR, one entry per CDR3 protein. Here the sample spans 900,000 to 1,000,000 distinct CDR3 sequences, roughly 18% being singletons. The chain combines TRBV12-3 or TRBV12-4 with TRBJ2-5; 7 nucleotides agree with TRBD1. The clonotype comes from a human donor who was either an allogeneic HSCT recipient or a stem cell or donor lymphocyte infusion donor (not recorded which). It is not recorded whose cells these are; they may come from a transplant donor. Sequenced sample: blood, either unsorted or a sorted T cell fraction (not recorded which). CDR3 nucleotide sequence: TGTGCCAGCAGTCCTCCGGGACAGCCAAAAGAGACCCAGTACTTC. It codes for CASSPPGQPKETQYF.